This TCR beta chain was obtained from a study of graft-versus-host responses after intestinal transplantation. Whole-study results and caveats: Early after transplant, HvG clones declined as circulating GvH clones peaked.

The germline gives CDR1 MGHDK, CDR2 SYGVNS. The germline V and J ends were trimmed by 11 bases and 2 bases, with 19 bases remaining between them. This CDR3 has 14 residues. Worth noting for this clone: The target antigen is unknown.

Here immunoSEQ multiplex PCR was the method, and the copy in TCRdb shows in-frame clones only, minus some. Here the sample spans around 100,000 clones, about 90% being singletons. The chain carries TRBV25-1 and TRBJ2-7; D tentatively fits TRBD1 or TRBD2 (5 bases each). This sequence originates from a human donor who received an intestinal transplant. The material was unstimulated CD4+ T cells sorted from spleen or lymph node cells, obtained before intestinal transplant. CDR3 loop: CASTSRGSPYEQYF. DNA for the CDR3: TGTGCCTCCACCTCGAGGGGCAGCCCCTACGAGCAGTACTTC.